These 17 T cell receptor beta chains share one sample of origin, sequenced in a study of Tregs in tolerant kidney transplant recipients. Method: immunoSEQ multiplex PCR; TCRdb's copy keeps in-frame clones and lacks some. This sample's clone table lists 50,000 to 65,000 clones. The source material was CD4+ T cells from blood, sampled before the transplant. The receptors come from a human donor who received a combined kidney and bone marrow transplant.

With respect to this clone: The read comes to an end 3 residues before the CDR3 does, leaving the germline J gene to fill in the end. This sequence joins TRBV10-3 and TRBJ2-7; D is undetermined. CDR3 length equals 15 residues. Between the trimmed V and J ends, which lost 0 bases and 5 bases, there was a span of 14 bases. CDR1 is ENHRY, CDR2 SYGVKD, per germline. CDR3 DNA (partial): TGTGCCATCAGTGAGTCGAATGTCCAGTCCGACGAG. Its protein product is CAISESNVQSDE. The CDR3 reads in full as CAISESNVQSDEQYF.

About this clone: The read terminates 3 residues ahead of where the CDR3 ends, so the germline J gene completes it. The V call is TRBV19, the J call TRBJ1-1; TRBD1 is a possible D gene (5 bases). Trimming pared 3 bases from V and 4 bases from J, leaving 18 bases between. Per germline, CDR1 LNHDA and CDR2 SQIVND (reference sequence). CDR3 length: 16 amino acids. The CDR3 loop reads CASSIPAGSIITEAFF. CDR3 bases read: TGTGCCAGTAGTATTCCGGCAGGGTCTATTATCACTGAA.

On this clone: The read ends 3 residues early relative to the CDR3; the germline J gene fills the gap. This chain joins TRBV6-2 or TRBV6-3 and TRBJ1-3; D is unresolved. This CDR3 is 14 amino acids long. Per the germline V gene, CDR1 is MNHEY and CDR2 is SVGEGT. V gave up 4 bases and J gave up 2 bases, with 9 bases separating them. The CDR3 bases that were read are TGTGCCAGCAGTTCCGGTTACCCTGGAAACACC. Encoded protein: CASSSGYPGNT. The entire CDR3 is CASSSGYPGNTIYF.

Points on this clone: The read is 3 residues too short to cover the CDR3 end, so that end is filled in from the germline J gene. V usage is TRBV7-2 and J usage is TRBJ1-5; D is ambiguous. Germline CDR1 is SGHTA and CDR2 is FQGNSA. The CDR3 length is 14 residues. Deletions cut 1 base from V and 5 bases from J, with 9 bases between. This chain's CDR3 is CASSLDGRYQPQHF. CDR3 bases read: TGTGCCAGCAGCTTAGATGGCAGATATCAGCCC.

The CDR3 DNA, read in part, is TGTGCCAGCAGTCCCCCGCCAGGCATGAACACTGAA. Its translation: CASSPPPGMNTE. The whole CDR3 sequence reads CASSPPPGMNTEAFF. The rearrangement uses TRBV6-2 or TRBV6-3 and TRBJ1-1; D is ambiguous. The DNA ends 3 residues before the CDR3 does, and the rest of the CDR3 is filled in from the germline J gene. Trimming shortened V by 5 bases and J by 0 bases, and 13 bases separated the two germline ends. The CDR3 runs to 15 residues. Germline CDR1 reads MNHEY; CDR2 reads SVGEGT.

In the case of this clone: The CDR3 end lies 3 residues beyond the end of the read and is filled in from the germline J gene. This sequence joins TRBV6-1 and TRBJ2-3, with 9 bases fitting TRBD2. This CDR3 comprises 18 residues. The trim removed 2 bases at V and 1 base at J, leaving 10 bases unmatched. Per the germline V gene, CDR1 is MNHNS and CDR2 is SASEGT. The CDR3: CASSEIIGLAGRTDTQYF. The part of the CDR3 DNA that was read is TGTGCCAGCAGTGAAATAATAGGGCTAGCGGGGCGCACAGATACG.

As to this clone: The CDR3 is cut off 3 residues early in the read; its end comes from the germline J gene. The rearrangement uses TRBV29-1 and TRBJ2-7; the D gene is possibly TRBD1 (6 bases). This CDR3 region has 15 residues. CDR1 is SQVTM and CDR2 is ANQGSEA in the germline V gene. V shed 4 bases and J shed 2 bases, with 18 bases lying between them. CDR3 DNA (partial): TGCAGCGTTGGATTTTGGGGGCGAACCGCCTACGAG. Translating gives CSVGFWGRTAYE. The complete CDR3 protein is CSVGFWGRTAYEQYF.

Comments on this clone: The read ends 3 residues shy of where the CDR3 ends; the end is completed using the germline J gene. The chain is built from TRBV18 and TRBJ2-3; no definite D call. Germline V CDR1 and CDR2: KGHSH, LQKENI. Trimming pared 4 bases from V and 5 bases from J, leaving 7 bases between. The CDR3 totals 12 residues. The sequenced CDR3 bases are TGTGCCAGCTCACGCCCCGGAGATACG. Amino acids: CASSRPGDT. The full CDR3 protein reads CASSRPGDTQYF.

Turning to this clone: The read terminates 3 residues ahead of where the CDR3 ends, so the germline J gene completes it. J is TRBJ1-2 and V is TRBV7-2; D not certain. CDR1 and CDR2 from the germline V gene are SGHTA and FQGNSA. The V end lost 0 bases, the J end lost 4 bases, and 6 bases lay between the germline ends. The CDR3 is made up of 13 amino acids. The CDR3 DNA, read in part, is TGTGCCAGCAGCTTAGCAACGGTCTATGGC. As protein: CASSLATVYG. The CDR3 in its entirety is CASSLATVYGYTF.

With regard to this clone: The missing CDR3 end, 3 residues past where the read stops, is filled in from the germline J gene. The chain uses TRBV30 and TRBJ2-5, with 15 bases fitting TRBD2. This CDR3 is built from 18 residues. The trim removed 4 bases at V and 7 bases at J, leaving 16 bases unmatched. CDR1 and CDR2 (germline): GTSNPN, SVGIG (reference sequence). CDR3 DNA (partial): TGTGCCTGGATTCCCGGACTAGCGGGAGGGCCGGGATTGGGGACC. It encodes CAWIPGLAGGPGLGT. The complete CDR3 protein is CAWIPGLAGGPGLGTQYF.

As concerns this clone: The read terminates 3 residues ahead of where the CDR3 ends, so the germline J gene completes it. The rearrangement links TRBV7-9 to TRBJ2-3, with TRBD2 as a possible D gene (6 bases). Trimming removed 7 bases at V and 7 bases at J, with 15 bases between. Germline V gene sequence: CDR1 SEHNR, CDR2 FQNEAQ (reference sequence). The CDR3 sequence is 13 residues long. The part of the CDR3 DNA that was read is TGTGCCAGCACCCCCCGAGCGGGCTATACG. It is translated as CASTPRAGYT. The entire CDR3 protein reads CASTPRAGYTQYF.

Incomplete CDR3 DNA: TGTGCCAGCAGCTTAGGGCAGAACTATGGC. Translation: CASSLGQNYG. The CDR3 in its entirety is CASSLGQNYGYTF. V usage is TRBV5-5 and J usage is TRBJ1-2; D is uncertain. The read is 3 residues too short to cover the CDR3 end, so that end is filled in from the germline J gene. The length of the CDR3 is 13 residues. CDR1 is SGHKS and CDR2 is YYEKEE in the germline V gene (reference sequence). Trimming removed 2 bases from V and 2 bases from J, with 7 bases in between.

A remark on this clone: The missing CDR3 end, 3 residues past where the read stops, is filled in from the germline J gene. The V and J genes are TRBV30 and TRBJ2-1, with 9 bases lining up with TRBD2. Germline loops: CDR1 GTSNPN, CDR2 SVGIG (reference sequence). There are 15 residues in the CDR3. V was clipped by 1 base and J by 6 bases; unmatched bases: 7. The CDR3 loop is CAWSGVAGVGNEQFF. Incomplete CDR3 DNA: TGTGCCTGGAGTGGTGTAGCGGGAGTGGGCAATGAG.

Worth noting for this clone: The sequenced fragment ends 3 residues before the CDR3 boundary, so the rest is inferred from the germline J gene. This chain links TRBV18 with TRBJ1-4; D is possibly TRBD1 (6 bases). Trimming stripped 2 bases from V and 4 bases from J, with 17 bases between. This CDR3 is built from 17 residues. Germline-derived CDR1 and CDR2 are KGHSH and LQKENI. Incomplete CDR3 DNA: TGTGCCAGCTCACCATTGCTCCTCCAGGGGAATAATGAAAAA. It codes for CASSPLLLQGNNEK. The CDR3 in its entirety is CASSPLLLQGNNEKLFF.

Worth noting for this clone: The sequence runs out 3 residues before the end of the CDR3; the remainder is reconstructed from the germline J gene. The rearrangement uses TRBV5-4 and TRBJ2-3; D is perhaps TRBD1 (6 bases). V was pared by 0 bases and J by 4 bases, with 15 bases between. Germline values: CDR1 SGHNT, CDR2 YYREEE (reference sequence). CDR3 size: 16 residues. CDR3 loop: CASSLASRGVSDTQYF. Incomplete CDR3 DNA: TGTGCCAGCAGCTTGGCTTCCAGGGGTGTTTCAGATACG.

Regarding this clone: Coverage ceases 3 residues before the CDR3 finishes, and the germline J gene fills in the end. V is TRBV18 and J is TRBJ2-5; 12 nucleotides align to TRBD2. The CDR3 runs to 16 residues. After removal of 6 bases from V and 1 base from J, the junction contained 6 bases not matched to a gene. CDR1 and CDR2 from the germline V gene are KGHSH and LQKENI. The CDR3 spells CASSPTSGRPQETQYF. The DNA read from the CDR3 is TGTGCCAGCTCCCCTACTAGCGGGAGGCCCCAAGAGACC.

Of note for this clone: Coverage ceases 3 residues before the CDR3 finishes, and the germline J gene fills in the end. The chain recombines TRBV11-2 with TRBJ1-2, with D perhaps TRBD1 (5 bases). CDR1 and CDR2 from the germline V gene are SGHAT and FQNNGV. The CDR3 has 12 residues. The covered CDR3 bases are TGTGCCAGCAGCCCCCGGGGGGTGGGC. Residues: CASSPRGVG. The complete CDR3 sequence is CASSPRGVGYTF.